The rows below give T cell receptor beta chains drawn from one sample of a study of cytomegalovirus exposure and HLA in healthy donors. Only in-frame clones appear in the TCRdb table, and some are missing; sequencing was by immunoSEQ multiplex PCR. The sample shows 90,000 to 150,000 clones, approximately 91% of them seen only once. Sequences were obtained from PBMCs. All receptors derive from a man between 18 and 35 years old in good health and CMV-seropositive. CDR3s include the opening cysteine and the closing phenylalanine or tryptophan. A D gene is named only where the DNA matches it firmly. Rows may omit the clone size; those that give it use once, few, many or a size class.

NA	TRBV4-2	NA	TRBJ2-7	CASSQEIQAYEQYF	TGTGCCAGCAGCCAAGAAATACAGGCCTACGAGCAGTACTTC
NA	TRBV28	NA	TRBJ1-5	CASGTGTTNQPQHF	TGTGCCAGCGGAACAGGGACCACCAATCAGCCCCAGCATTTT
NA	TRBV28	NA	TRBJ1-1	CASSWGENTEAFF	TGTGCCAGCAGCTGGGGGGAGAACACTGAAGCTTTCTTT
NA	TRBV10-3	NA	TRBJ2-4	CASGPADIQYF	TGTGCCAGCGGGCCGGCGGACATTCAGTACTTC
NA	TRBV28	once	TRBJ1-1	CASKSLETGGMNTEAFF	TGTGCCAGCAAATCGTTGGAGACGGGGGGTATGAACACTGAAGCTTTCTTT
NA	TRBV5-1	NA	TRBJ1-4	CASRPTENEKLFF	TGCGCCAGCAGGCCGACTGAGAATGAAAAACTGTTTTTT
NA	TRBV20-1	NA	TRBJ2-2	CSASGAGELFF	TGCAGTGCTTCAGGGGCCGGGGAGCTGTTTTTT
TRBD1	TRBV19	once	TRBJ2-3	CASSIRQGRTDTQYF	TGTGCCAGTAGTATCCGACAGGGGAGGACAGATACGCAGTATTTT
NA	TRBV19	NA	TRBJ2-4	CASSIPGTKNIQYF	TGTGCCAGTAGTATACCCGGTACCAAAAACATTCAGTACTTC
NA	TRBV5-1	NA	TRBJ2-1	CASPHPGSYNEQFF	TGCGCCAGCCCCCACCCGGGGTCCTACAATGAGCAGTTCTTC
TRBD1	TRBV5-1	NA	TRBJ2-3	CASSFSHPSGQGPLGTDTQYF	TGCGCCAGCAGCTTTTCCCATCCTTCGGGACAGGGTCCCCTAGGAACAGATACGCAGTATTTT
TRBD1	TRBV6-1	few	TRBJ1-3	CASTITQGAGNTIYF	TGTGCCAGCACTATAACGCAGGGGGCCGGAAACACCATATATTTT
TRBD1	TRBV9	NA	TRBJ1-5	CASSSGQGNQPQHF	TGTGCCAGCAGCTCCGGACAGGGCAATCAGCCCCAGCATTTT
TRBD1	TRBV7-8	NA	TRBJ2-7	CASSSLLSGQGWYEQYF	TGTGCCAGCAGCTCTCTCTTGTCCGGACAGGGCTGGTACGAGCAGTACTTC
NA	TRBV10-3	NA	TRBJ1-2	CAISEVKEGGTSPINYGYTF	TGTGCCATCAGTGAGGTGAAAGAGGGAGGGACTTCCCCGATTAACTATGGCTACACCTTC
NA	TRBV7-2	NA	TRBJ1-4	CASSPWASPTNEKLFF	TGTGCCAGCAGCCCGTGGGCCAGTCCAACTAATGAAAAACTGTTTTTT
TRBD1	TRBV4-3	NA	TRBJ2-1	CASSLISGGNEQFF	TGCGCCAGCAGCCTAATCTCAGGGGGCAATGAGCAGTTCTTC
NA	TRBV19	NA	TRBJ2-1	CASSVDSGWGYNEQFF	TGTGCCAGTAGTGTGGACTCTGGATGGGGCTACAATGAGCAGTTCTTC
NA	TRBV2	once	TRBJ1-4	CASRRGREPATNEKLFF	TGTGCCAGCCGTCGAGGACGGGAACCGGCAACTAATGAAAAACTGTTTTTT
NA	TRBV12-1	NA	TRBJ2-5	CASSFALFPWGAPPTDQETQYF	TGTGCCAGCAGCTTTGCGCTCTTCCCGTGGGGCGCTCCGCCTACCGACCAAGAGACCCAGTACTTC
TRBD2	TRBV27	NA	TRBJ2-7	CASSLPSGEQYF	TGTGCCAGCAGCCTACCTAGCGGCGAGCAGTACTTC
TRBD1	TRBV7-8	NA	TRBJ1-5	CASSLGQDNQPQHF	TGTGCCAGCAGCTTGGGACAGGACAATCAGCCCCAGCATTTT
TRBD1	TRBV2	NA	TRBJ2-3	CASSAYPGQGASDTQYF	TGTGCCAGCAGTGCTTACCCAGGACAGGGGGCATCAGATACGCAGTATTTT
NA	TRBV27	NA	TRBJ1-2	CASSLSRAGHYGYTF	TGTGCCAGCAGTTTATCTCGGGCAGGGCACTATGGCTACACCTTC
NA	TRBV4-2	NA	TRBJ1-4	CASSPGEGYEKLFF	TGTGCCAGCAGCCCAGGGGAGGGCTACGAAAAACTGTTTTTT
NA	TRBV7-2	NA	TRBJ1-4	CASSSPDPTTSATNEKLFF	TGTGCCAGCAGCTCTCCAGACCCGACAACCTCTGCAACTAATGAAAAACTGTTTTTT
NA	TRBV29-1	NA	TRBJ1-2	CLLPGGGLDYGYTF	TGCCTCCTCCCCGGGGGGGGATTGGACTATGGCTACACCTTC
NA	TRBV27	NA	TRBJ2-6	CASSLFPDSAFETGANVLTF	TGTGCCAGCAGTTTATTTCCGGACAGTGCCTTCGAGACTGGGGCCAACGTCCTGACTTTC
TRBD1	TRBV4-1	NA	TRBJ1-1	CASSHPVRGALNTEAFF	TGCGCCAGCAGCCATCCTGTCAGGGGGGCTTTGAACACTGAAGCTTTCTTT
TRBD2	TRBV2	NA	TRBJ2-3	CASSGTSGDPSTDTQYF	TGTGCCAGCAGTGGGACTAGCGGGGACCCAAGCACAGATACGCAGTATTTT
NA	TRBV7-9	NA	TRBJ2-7	CASSPQTAYYEQYF	TGTGCCAGCAGCCCACAGACAGCCTATTACGAGCAGTACTTC
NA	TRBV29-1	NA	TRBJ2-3	CSVEGGRGVTDTQYF	TGCAGCGTTGAAGGGGGCAGGGGCGTCACAGATACGCAGTATTTT
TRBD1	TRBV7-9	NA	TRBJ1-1	CASSLPRLTGDTEAFF	TGTGCCAGCAGCTTACCCCGTCTGACAGGGGACACTGAAGCTTTCTTT
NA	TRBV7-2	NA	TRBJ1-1	CASSLELVRMNTEAFF	TGTGCCAGCAGCTTAGAGCTGGTTCGAATGAACACTGAAGCTTTCTTT
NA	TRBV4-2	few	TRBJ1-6	CASSQERGTGNSPLHF	TGTGCCAGCAGCCAAGAACGGGGGACTGGCAATTCACCCCTCCACTTT
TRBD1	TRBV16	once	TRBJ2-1	CASSTETGGISYNEQFF	TGTGCCAGCAGCACTGAGACAGGGGGTATTTCCTACAATGAGCAGTTCTTC
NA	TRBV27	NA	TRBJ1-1	CASRRGGYTEAFF	TGTGCCAGCCGACGGGGGGGCTATACTGAAGCTTTCTTT
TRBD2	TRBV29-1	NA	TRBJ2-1	CSVELVGGRYNEQFF	TGCAGCGTTGAACTCGTGGGGGGGAGGTACAATGAGCAGTTCTTC
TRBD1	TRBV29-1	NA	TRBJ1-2	CSAYRGGGYTF	TGCAGCGCCTACAGGGGAGGTGGCTACACCTTC
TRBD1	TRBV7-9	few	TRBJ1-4	CASSSRDRGEKLFF	TGTGCCAGCAGTTCCCGGGACAGGGGTGAAAAACTGTTTTTT
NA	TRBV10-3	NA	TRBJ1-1	CAISAGQPNTEAFF	TGTGCCATCAGTGCCGGACAGCCGAACACTGAAGCTTTCTTT
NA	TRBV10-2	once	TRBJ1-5	CASSEGVSHQPQHF	TGCGCCAGCAGCGAAGGAGTCTCCCATCAGCCCCAGCATTTT